This TCR beta chain was sequenced in a study of T cell responses to AZD1222 COVID-19 vaccine (dated by TCRdb to the early 2020s). Turning to the overall study: TCR sequencing covered over 230 trial participants: 207 given two doses of AZD1222 and some 25 given two doses of MenACWY control vaccine. Enrollment into the trials was organized by age into subgroups of 18-55, 56-69 and 70-plus years, and those subgroups contained approximately 150, 30 and 60 TCR-sequenced participants, respectively.

Its CDR3 holds 16 amino acids, cysteine through phenylalanine. The only DNA kept is the CDR3, 48 bases in frame from the first base. The junction shows trimming of 2 bases on V and 0 bases on J, plus 14 bases between the germline ends. CDR1 GTSNPN and CDR2 SVGIG were looked up in the germline V gene (reference sequence). A note on this clone: Its antigen is currently not known. Base quality data are lacking; no much larger clone is found one base away.

The CDR3 regions of human TCRbeta chains were analyzed by immunosequencing. Under the source paper's analysis protocol: Repertoire TCRs were checked for matches against a reference library of SARS-CoV-2-specific TCRs that had been generated using the MIRA antigen-specificity platform. Breadth was defined as the fraction of unique TCRs that were SARS-CoV-2-associated, and depth was defined as the fraction of total T cells that were SARS-CoV-2-associated. Using the MIRA data, every spike-specific TCR was mapped to the spike region that the TCR reacted to and assigned to either a CD4 or a CD8 class. Log10-transformed breadth and depth values were compared by one-way ANOVA with Sidak's multiple comparisons tests. Not all clones reach the TCRdb copy of this immuneACCESS table, which keeps in-frame sequences only. Checked studies attribute under half of the gap to unresolved V genes and leave the rest unexplained. V, J and clone size are taken as reported in that table, and D and trimming were inferred from the DNA itself. The sample table contains 150,000 to 200,000 clones; only one count was recorded for around 94% of them. 5.1% of the sample lies in the top ten.

This sample's time point label indicates: about 28 days (+/-7) after the second vaccine dose. AZD1222 recipients with second doses at about 4 weeks or about 12 weeks were pooled, because spike-specific TCR depth and breadth did not differ between schedules. Vaccinee samples came from UK trials COV001 and COV002, including a single-blind randomized controlled phase 2/3 trial of AZD1222 (ChAdOx1 nCoV-19) in healthy adults. For TCRbeta chain sequencing, PBMC samples from trial participants were taken at day 0 and at day 28 after the second dose. Summary of the overall study and its limitations: After two AZD1222 doses, spike-specific TCR breadth and depth were significantly higher than at day 0 and than in MenACWY recipients. Participants were mostly white British and included more females than males, and it was suggested by the authors that clonal diversity may have been underestimated. Conclusions about previously exposed vaccinees are limited because only a handful of AZD1222 recipients were SARS-CoV-2 seropositive at baseline. Because no samples from the day 14 peak response were available, repertoires could be characterized only after the peak T cell response. Nearly half of unique spike-specific TCRs reportedly recognized epitopes outside regions mutated in the B.1.351 and B.1.1.7 variants. The 56-69-year group was small, and its depth increase did not reach significance, likely because of low power. CD4 TCRs associated with the vaccine covered the entire spike protein, and the dominant responses were in regions 160-218 and 743-854.

The V and J genes are TRBV30 and TRBJ1-5, and TRBD1 may be the D gene, going by 5 matching bases. The specimen comprised peripheral blood, sampled 28 days after the second AZD1222 dose. This clonotype was sampled from an adult who received the AZD1222 COVID-19 vaccine. The CDR3 corresponds to CAWSPPWGVSNQPQHF. The DNA sequence follows: TGTGCCTGGAGTCCGCCGTGGGGGGTTAGCAATCAGCCCCAGCATTTT.